Listed below are T cell receptor beta chains from one sample, sequenced in a study of blood T cells in healthy people across ages. TCRdb called the 5' RACE reads again in MiXCR, with one record for every CDR3 protein. The sample records about a million distinct CDR3 sequences, about 44% being singletons. Sequenced input: blood. These receptors were obtained from a man in his thirties or forties in good health. Both conserved end residues are part of each CDR3. A D gene is named only where the DNA matches it firmly. A clone size is listed for some rows: how often the clone was seen (once, few, many), or a class if it is expanded.

d_call,clone_size,v_call,j_call,cdr3_length,cdr3_aa,cdr3_nt
-,few,TRBV27,TRBJ2-4,13,CASSHGAKNIQYF,TGTGCCAGCAGTCACGGGGCCAAAAACATTCAGTACTTC
TRBD1,-,TRBV4-1,TRBJ2-7,15,CASSSPGTAIYEQYF,TGCGCCAGCAGCTCTCCCGGGACAGCAATCTACGAGCAGTACTTC
-,few,TRBV3-1,TRBJ2-1,13,CASSQTINNEQFF,TGTGCCAGCAGCCAGACAATTAACAATGAGCAGTTCTTC
TRBD1,-,TRBV7-9,TRBJ1-4,13,CASKGQANEKLFF,TGTGCCAGCAAGGGACAGGCTAATGAAAAACTGTTTTTT
-,many,TRBV12-3/TRBV12-4,TRBJ1-1,13,CASSRQRNTEAFF,TGTGCCAGCAGCCGACAGAGGAACACTGAAGCTTTCTTT
-,-,TRBV7-7,TRBJ2-1,14,CASSLAGDSNEQFF,TGTGCTAGCAGCTTAGCCGGCGACAGTAATGAGCAGTTCTTC
-,-,TRBV12-5,TRBJ2-3,14,CASAPPASTDTQYF,TGTGCTAGTGCCCCGCCGGCTTCCACAGATACGCAGTATTTT
-,-,TRBV7-9,TRBJ2-1,17,CASSPLGRASSYNEQFF,TGTGCCAGCAGCCCCCTAGGTAGGGCTAGCTCCTACAATGAGCAGTTCTTC
-,few,TRBV6-4,TRBJ2-3,14,CASSEGGVPDTQYF,TGTGCCAGCAGTGAAGGTGGAGTTCCAGATACGCAGTATTTT
TRBD2,few,TRBV4-1,TRBJ2-3,18,CASSPRTSGGTSTDTQYF,TGCGCCAGCAGCCCTAGGACTAGCGGGGGGACTAGCACAGATACGCAGTATTTT
-,-,TRBV6-5,TRBJ2-1,16,CASSSSSGSGFNEQFF,TGTGCCAGCAGTTCGTCGTCGGGGTCAGGGTTCAATGAGCAGTTCTTC
-,-,TRBV5-6,TRBJ1-4,16,CASSSTPDRREEKLFF,TGTGCCAGCAGCTCGACTCCGGACAGAAGGGAAGAAAAACTGTTTTTT
-,-,TRBV4-1,TRBJ1-2,16,CASSQGSGFALYGYTF,TGCGCCAGCAGCCAAGGTTCGGGTTTTGCCCTCTATGGCTACACCTTC
-,many,TRBV4-3,TRBJ2-3,17,CASSQGLPVTGTDTQYF,TGCGCCAGCAGCCAAGGGTTACCAGTGACAGGCACAGATACGCAGTATTTT